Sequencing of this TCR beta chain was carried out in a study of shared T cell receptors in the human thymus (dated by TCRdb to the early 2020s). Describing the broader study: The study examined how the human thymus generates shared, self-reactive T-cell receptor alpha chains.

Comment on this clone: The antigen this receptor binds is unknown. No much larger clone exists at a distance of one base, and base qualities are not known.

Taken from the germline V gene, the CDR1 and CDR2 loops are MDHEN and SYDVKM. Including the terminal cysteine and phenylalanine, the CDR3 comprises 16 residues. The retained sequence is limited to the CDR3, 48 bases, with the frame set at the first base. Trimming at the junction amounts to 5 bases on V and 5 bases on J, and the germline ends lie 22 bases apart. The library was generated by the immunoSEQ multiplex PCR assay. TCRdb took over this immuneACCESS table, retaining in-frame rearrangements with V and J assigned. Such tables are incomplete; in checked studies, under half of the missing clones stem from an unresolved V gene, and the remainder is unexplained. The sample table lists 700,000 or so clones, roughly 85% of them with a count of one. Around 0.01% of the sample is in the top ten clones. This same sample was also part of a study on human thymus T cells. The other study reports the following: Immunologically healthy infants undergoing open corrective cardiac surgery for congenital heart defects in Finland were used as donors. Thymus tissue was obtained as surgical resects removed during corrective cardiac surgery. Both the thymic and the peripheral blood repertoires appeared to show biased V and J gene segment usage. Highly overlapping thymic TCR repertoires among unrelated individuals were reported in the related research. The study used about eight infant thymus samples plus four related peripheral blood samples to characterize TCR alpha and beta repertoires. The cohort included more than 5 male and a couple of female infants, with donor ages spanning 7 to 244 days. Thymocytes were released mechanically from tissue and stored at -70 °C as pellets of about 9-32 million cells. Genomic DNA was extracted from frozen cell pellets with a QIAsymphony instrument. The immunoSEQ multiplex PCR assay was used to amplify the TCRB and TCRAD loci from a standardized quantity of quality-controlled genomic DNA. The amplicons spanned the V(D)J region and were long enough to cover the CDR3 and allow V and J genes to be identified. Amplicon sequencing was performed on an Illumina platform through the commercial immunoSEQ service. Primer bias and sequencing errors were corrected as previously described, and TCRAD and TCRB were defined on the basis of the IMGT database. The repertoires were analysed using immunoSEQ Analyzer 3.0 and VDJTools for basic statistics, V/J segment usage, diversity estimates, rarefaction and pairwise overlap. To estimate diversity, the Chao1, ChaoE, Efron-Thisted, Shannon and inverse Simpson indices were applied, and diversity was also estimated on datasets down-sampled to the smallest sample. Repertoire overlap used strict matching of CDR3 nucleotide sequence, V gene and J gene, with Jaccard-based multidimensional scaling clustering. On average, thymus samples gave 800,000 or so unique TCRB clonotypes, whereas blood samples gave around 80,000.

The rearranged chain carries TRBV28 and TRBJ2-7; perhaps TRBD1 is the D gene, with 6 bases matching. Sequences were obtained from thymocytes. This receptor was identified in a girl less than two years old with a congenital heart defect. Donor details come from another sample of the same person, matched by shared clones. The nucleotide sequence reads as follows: TGTGCCAGCAGTCCCCTTACTTCCGGGACAACCCACGAGCAGTACTTC. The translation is CASSPLTSGTTHEQYF.